Below, one T cell receptor (beta chain) is given with its context. The data stem from a study of T cell changes during pregnancy in multiple sclerosis. V shed 0 bases and J 8 bases; nucleotides not matched to a gene: 17. Germline CDR1 SNHLY, CDR2 FYNNEI. The length of the CDR3 is 19 residues. Generated by immunoSEQ multiplex PCR, the TCRdb table keeps only in-frame clones and is missing some. The sample carries about 21,000 clones, over 80% recorded once. The chain has TRBV2 and TRBJ2-1; 9 bases are a match to TRBD2. Sequenced material: CD8+ T cells from peripheral blood mononuclear cells, taken after pregnancy. This TCR derives from a female donor in good health, enrolled as a control in a pregnancy study. The chain's CDR3 is CASSEAVIAGAPPLHEQFF. CDR3 in DNA: TGTGCCAGCAGTGAAGCTGTAATAGCGGGGGCCCCTCCCCTCCATGAGCAGTTCTTC.